Below are 27 T cell receptor beta chains sequenced from a single sample in a study of blood T cell repertoires in COVID-19. This table comes from immunoSEQ multiplex PCR, and its TCRdb copy is limited to in-frame clones, with some not included. The table records approximately 200,000 clones, 84% of them present only once. Sample: PBMCs or T cells enriched from blood (not recorded which). All receptors derive from a man aged 40-49 years who had recovered from COVID-19.

This chain links TRBV7-3 with TRBJ2-2, with D possibly matching TRBD2 (7 bases). The V and J ends lost 1 base and 4 bases respectively, with 13 bases between them. Germline CDR1 reads SGHTA; CDR2 reads FQGTGA. This CDR3 is built from 16 residues. CDR3 amino acids: CASSLNAGATTGELFF. The CDR3 coding sequence is TGTGCCAGCAGCTTAAATGCGGGGGCCACCACCGGGGAGCTGTTTTTT.

This chain joins TRBV28 and TRBJ1-5; D not resolved. The V gene's germline CDR1 is MDHEN and CDR2 SYDVKM. Trimming removed 9 bases from V and 6 bases from J, with 18 bases in between. The CDR3 length is 14 residues. The CDR3 is CASTPTVRFQPQHF. CDR3 nucleotides: TGTGCCAGTACCCCTACGGTCCGGTTTCAGCCCCAGCATTTT.

V and J are TRBV11-2 and TRBJ1-1, with a tentative D call TRBD1 (6 bases). Per the germline V gene, CDR1 is SGHAT and CDR2 is FQNNGV. The CDR3 covers 16 residues. The V end lost 0 bases, the J end lost 4 bases, and 15 bases lay between the germline ends. The CDR3 sequence: CASSLDQGRESTEAFF. CDR3 nucleotide sequence: TGTGCCAGCAGCTTAGATCAGGGGCGCGAGAGCACTGAAGCTTTCTTT.

This sequence joins TRBV23-1 and TRBJ1-5; D perhaps matches TRBD1 (5 bases). TRBV23-1 is annotated as an ORF whose role is uncertain. The CDR3 sequence is 19 residues long. V was pared by 4 bases and J by 0 bases, with 22 bases between. The CDR3 sequence is CASSRKGRVVPYSNQPQHF. For the CDR3, the DNA is TGCGCCAGCAGTCGAAAGGGGAGGGTAGTGCCCTATAGCAATCAGCCCCAGCATTTT.

The chain links TRBV11-2 to TRBJ1-4; 10 bases map to TRBD1. CDR3 length: 16 residues. Germline CDR1 is SGHAT and CDR2 is FQNNGV. V lost 4 bases to trimming and J lost 8 bases; unmatched junction nucleotides: 10. As DNA, the CDR3 is TGTGCCAGCAGCTACCCTCCGGGACAGGGGAGAGAAAAACTGTTTTTT. This codes for CASSYPPGQGREKLFF. Using reference TRBV11-2 and TRBJ1-4 for the parts outside the CDR3, the full variable domain is EAGVAQSPRYKIIEKRQSVAFWCNPISGHATLYWYQQILGQGPKLLIQFQNNGVVDDSQLPKDRFSAERLKGVDSTLKIQPAKLEDSAVYLCASSYPPGQGREKLFFGSGTQLSVL.

This sequence joins TRBV6-5 and TRBJ1-1, with TRBD1 as a possible D gene (6 bases). The CDR3 has 15 residues. Looked up from germline, CDR1 is MNHEY and CDR2 is SVGAGI. V gave up 5 bases and J gave up 2 bases, with 15 bases separating them. CDR3 bases: TGTGCCAGCAGTCCCGGACAGCGCATTAACACTGAAGCTTTCTTT. Its protein product is CASSPGQRINTEAFF.

The genes are TRBV9 and TRBJ2-1; 9 bases align to TRBD2. Germline trimming cut 0 bases from V and 4 bases from J; bases unmatched to any gene: 5. This CDR3 region has 16 residues. Germline V gives CDR1 SGDLS, CDR2 YYNGEE. CDR3 amino acids: CASSVAPTSGYNEQFF. The DNA of the CDR3 is TGTGCCAGCAGCGTAGCCCCAACTAGCGGGTACAATGAGCAGTTCTTC.

The V and J genes are TRBV7-2 and TRBJ1-5; 7 bases match TRBD1. CDR1 and CDR2 from the germline V gene are SGHTA and FQGNSA. This CDR3 is built from 15 residues. The V gene end was trimmed by 5 bases and the J gene end by 7 bases; junction bases not matched to a gene: 11. The CDR3, as DNA: TGTGCCAGCAGCAAAGACAGGGCCGCGGGGCAGCCCCAGCATTTT. It is translated as CASSKDRAAGQPQHF.

This chain links TRBV5-1 with TRBJ2-7, with 12 positions matching TRBD1. CDR3 length: 15 residues. V shed 2 bases and J 5 bases; nucleotides not matched to a gene: 5. Germline V gives CDR1 SGHRS, CDR2 YFSETQ. The CDR3 loop is CASSLIGTGGNEQYF. In nucleotides, the CDR3 is TGCGCCAGCAGCTTAATTGGGACAGGGGGCAACGAGCAGTACTTC.

Notes on this clone: The germline gene is not matched at one end of the junction; a read error may be the cause. The V call is TRBV5-1, the J call TRBJ2-3; the match to TRBD2 covers 8 bases. The germline gives CDR1 SGHRS, CDR2 YFSETQ. The CDR3 is made up of 17 amino acids. CDR3 region: CARSLAYHGGGQDTQYF. CDR3 nucleotides: TGCGCCCGCAGCTTGGCCTATCACGGGGGGGGGCAAGATACGCAGTATTTT.

This chain joins TRBV5-6 and TRBJ1-1; 7 bases agree with TRBD1. The V and J ends lost 3 bases and 5 bases, in that order; junction bases with no gene match: 16. The germline CDR1 and CDR2 sequences are SGHDT and YYEEEE. The CDR3 covers 17 residues. The CDR3 here is CASSYDRDIFSGTEAFF. As DNA, the CDR3 is TGTGCCAGCAGCTATGACAGGGACATTTTCTCGGGAACTGAAGCTTTCTTT.

The chain uses TRBV7-3 and TRBJ1-1, with D unresolved. The CDR3 covers 13 residues. Per germline, CDR1 SGHTA and CDR2 FQGTGA. V dropped 5 bases and J dropped 0 bases, with 7 bases sitting between them. For the CDR3, the DNA is TGTGCCAGCAGCGCCCAGGTGAACACTGAAGCTTTCTTT. Residues: CASSAQVNTEAFF.

The V gene is TRBV5-1, the J gene TRBJ2-5, with 8 bases that match TRBD1. V dropped 1 base and J dropped 5; count of bases not matched to a gene: 13. The germline gives CDR1 SGHRS, CDR2 YFSETQ. The CDR3 spans 17 residues. The CDR3 reads CASSLRRLDRGAETQYF. As DNA, the CDR3 is TGCGCCAGCAGCTTGCGGCGTCTCGACAGGGGTGCGGAGACCCAGTACTTC.

A single count supports this clone. The chain is built from TRBV19 and TRBJ2-1; 12 nucleotides agree with TRBD2. V lost 7 bases to trimming and J lost 7 bases; unmatched junction nucleotides: 8. This CDR3 region has 15 residues. Germline-derived CDR1 and CDR2 are LNHDA and SQIVND (reference sequence). CDR3 protein: CASKIGLAGHNEQFF. The CDR3 region has the DNA TGTGCCAGTAAAATCGGACTAGCGGGGCATAATGAGCAGTTCTTC.

The chain joins TRBV7-9 to TRBJ1-2; D call uncertain. The CDR3 consists of 18 residues. The V and J ends lost 6 bases and 6 bases respectively, with 29 bases between them. Germline V CDR1 and CDR2: SEHNR, FQNEAQ (reference sequence). CDR3 residues: CASSISREGSSYGNGYTF. The DNA of the CDR3 is TGTGCCAGCAGTATAAGTCGGGAGGGATCTTCATACGGGAATGGCTACACCTTC.

The chain couples TRBV7-6 to TRBJ1-6; D gene unclear. This CDR3 spans 17 amino acids. Germline lookup yields CDR1 SGHVS and CDR2 FNYEAQ. Trimming took 4 bases from V and 1 from J, leaving 14 bases between them. The CDR3 nucleotides read TGTGCCAGCAGCTCTAGGCCGGGTGGGTCCTATAATTCACCCCTCCACTTT. Amino acids: CASSSRPGGSYNSPLHF.

The V call is TRBV4-1, the J call TRBJ2-5; D might be TRBD1 (6 bases). Trimming shortened V by 4 bases and J by 5 bases, and 17 bases separated the two germline ends. The CDR3 totals 15 residues. CDR1 is MGHRA, CDR2 YSYEKL, per germline. Here the CDR3 DNA reads TGCGCCAGCAGCCCCCTCCCAGGGGTGTTGGAGACCCAGTACTTC. It encodes CASSPLPGVLETQYF.

The J gene is TRBJ2-2, the V gene TRBV7-9, with TRBD1 matching over 11 bases. The trim removed 3 bases at V and 6 bases at J, leaving 12 bases unmatched. Germline CDR1 SEHNR, CDR2 FQNEAQ (reference sequence). The CDR3 totals 18 residues. CDR3 loop: CASSLPPRTGGAAGELFF. DNA of the CDR3: TGTGCCAGCAGCTTGCCCCCACGGACAGGGGGCGCGGCCGGGGAGCTGTTTTTT.

CDR3 sequence: CAIAGQGGVNTEAFF. DNA of the CDR3: TGTGCCATAGCGGGACAGGGAGGGGTGAACACTGAAGCTTTCTTT. The chain employs TRBV10-3 and TRBJ1-1; 9 bases map to TRBD1. The V and J ends lost 9 bases and 0 bases, in that order; junction bases with no gene match: 8. Germline lookup yields CDR1 ENHRY and CDR2 SYGVKD. This CDR3 region has 15 residues.

This sequence joins TRBV4-1 and TRBJ2-5; 13 positions match TRBD2. From germline, CDR1 is MGHRA and CDR2 YSYEKL. The ends lost 5 bases at V and 5 bases at J; junction bases unmatched: 5. The CDR3 is 15 residues long. CDR3 region: CASSKLAGGVETQYF. The CDR3 bases are TGCGCCAGCAGCAAACTAGCGGGGGGGGTTGAGACCCAGTACTTC.

V gene TRBV7-8 combines with J gene TRBJ1-5; 7 bases fit TRBD1. This CDR3 comprises 16 residues. Germline CDR1 SGHVS, CDR2 FQNEAQ. J was trimmed by 2 bases and V by 3 bases; bases with no gene match: 7. The CDR3 DNA follows: TGTGCCAGCAGCTTCACGACAGGGAGACGCAATCAGCCCCAGCATTTT. Translation gives CASSFTTGRRNQPQHF.

The chain employs TRBV7-9 and TRBJ2-3; possible D gene TRBD2, 6 bases. This CDR3 region has 14 residues. V was clipped by 6 bases and J by 6 bases, with 16 bases between them. Germline V lookup: CDR1 SEHNR, CDR2 FQNEAQ (reference sequence). CDR3 bases: TGTGCCAGCAGTCAATCGATCGGAGGGGATACGCAGTATTTT. Its translation is CASSQSIGGDTQYF.

CDR3 sequence: CASSITGTANTEAFF. In DNA form, the CDR3 reads TGTGCCAGCAGTATTACCGGGACAGCGAACACTGAAGCTTTCTTT. The chain couples TRBV28 to TRBJ1-1, with 7 positions matching TRBD1. V shed 5 bases and J 1 base; nucleotides not matched to a gene: 7. CDR1 is MDHEN and CDR2 is SYDVKM in the germline V gene. The CDR3 runs to 15 residues.

The rearrangement uses TRBV5-5 and TRBJ1-5, with TRBD1 identical over 7 bases. This CDR3 has 15 residues. Trimming at V came to 5 bases and at J to 2 bases, leaving 7 bases not matched to a gene. CDR1 and CDR2 from the germline V gene are SGHKS and YYEKEE (reference sequence). CDR3: CASSRTGAGNQPQHF. The CDR3 coding sequence is TGTGCCAGCAGTCGAACAGGGGCCGGCAATCAGCCCCAGCATTTT. The entire variable domain, with the rest obtained from reference TRBV5-5 and TRBJ1-5, is as follows: DAGVTQSPTHLIKTRGQQVTLRCSPISGHKSVSWYQQVLGQGPQFIFQYYEKEERGRGNFPDRFSARQFPNYSSELNVNALLLGDSALYLCASSRTGAGNQPQHFGDGTRLSIL.

The rearrangement links TRBV27 to TRBJ1-6; maybe TRBD1 (5 bases). The CDR3 is made up of 15 amino acids. From germline, CDR1 is MNHEY and CDR2 SMNVEV (reference sequence). The V and J ends lost 6 bases and 4 bases respectively, with 13 bases between them. CDR3 DNA sequence: TGTGCCAGCAGAGAAAGAGGACAATATAATTCACCCCTCCACTTT. Amino acids: CASRERGQYNSPLHF.

This clone was picked up one time. The chain recombines TRBV27 with TRBJ2-5, with a weak D call TRBD2 (6 bases). CDR1 MNHEY and CDR2 SMNVEV come from the germline V gene (reference sequence). The CDR3 length is 14 residues. Between the trimmed V and J ends, which lost 6 bases and 2 bases, there was a span of 13 bases. The CDR3 DNA reads TGTGCCAGCAGGGGGGTGACTAGACAAGAGACCCAGTACTTC. This codes for CASRGVTRQETQYF.

This sequence joins TRBV4-1 and TRBJ2-7; no reliable D call. Trimming pared 1 base from V and 0 bases from J, leaving 19 bases between. The CDR3 covers 18 residues. The V gene's germline CDR1 is MGHRA and CDR2 YSYEKL. In nucleotides, the CDR3 is TGCGCCAGCAGCCAAGGGGCCCGTGTTGACGGTGGCTCCTACGAGCAGTACTTC. Translation: CASSQGARVDGGSYEQYF.